This note documents a single T cell receptor beta chain sequence. The record originates from a study of blood T cell repertoires in COVID-19. Only in-frame clones appear in the TCRdb table, and some are missing; sequencing was by immunoSEQ multiplex PCR. The repertoire holds almost 400,000 clones, roughly 90% seen once, with approximately 1.5% in the top ten. The CDR3 contains 13 residues. Looked up from germline, CDR1 is MDHEN and CDR2 is SYDVKM. The V gene end was trimmed by 3 bases and the J gene end by 3 bases; junction bases not matched to a gene: 2. The sequenced sample was PBMCs or T cells enriched from blood (not recorded which). V and J are TRBV28 and TRBJ2-7; 7 bases map to TRBD2. This TCR came from a woman aged 30 to 39 who had recovered from COVID-19. The CDR3 region has the DNA TGTGCCAGCAGTTTTCCGGGGGGCTACGAGCAGTACTTC. It encodes CASSFPGGYEQYF.